One and the same sample provided the 19 T cell receptor beta chains below, sequenced in a study of blood T cell repertoires in COVID-19. TCRdb's table, derived via immunoSEQ multiplex PCR, lists solely in-frame clones and lacks some. The sample lists approximately 140,000 clones, 80% to 90% occurring once. The sequenced sample consisted of peripheral blood. The receptors come from a woman aged 60 to 75 with acute or convalescent COVID-19.

The chain couples TRBV6-5 to TRBJ2-6; D is unresolved. V was pared by 6 bases and J by 4 bases, with 7 bases between. Germline CDR1 and CDR2: MNHEY and SVGAGI. The CDR3 extends over 13 amino acids. This chain's CDR3 is CASREQGANVLTF. The CDR3 DNA reads as TGTGCCAGCAGGGAGCAAGGGGCCAACGTCCTGACTTTC.

The chain has TRBV6-2 or TRBV6-3 and TRBJ1-5; TRBD1 might be the D (6 bases). This CDR3 has 15 amino acids. Trimming took 5 bases from V and 1 from J, leaving 12 bases between them. CDR1 and CDR2 from the germline V gene are MNHEY and SVGEGT. The CDR3 spells CASSDRDISNQPQHF. DNA of the CDR3: TGTGCCAGCAGTGACCGGGACATCAGCAATCAGCCCCAGCATTTT.

The chain links TRBV7-9 to TRBJ1-2; TRBD1 matches at 10 bases. The ends lost 4 bases at V and 5 bases at J; junction bases unmatched: 4. Germline CDR1 and CDR2: SEHNR and FQNEAQ (reference sequence). The CDR3 sequence is 14 residues long. CDR3 amino acids: CASSYGQGGYGYTF. The CDR3 nucleotides are TGTGCCAGCAGCTACGGACAGGGGGGATATGGCTACACCTTC.

The gene calls are TRBV3-1 (or the pseudogene TRBV3-2) and TRBJ2-5; maybe TRBD2 (6 bases). The CDR3 extends over 17 amino acids. Germline values: CDR1 LGHDT, CDR2 YNNKEL (reference sequence). V lost 5 bases and J 0 bases, leaving 19 bases between the germline ends. The CDR3 nucleotides read TGTGCCAGCAGCTCCTGGGGTGGCGGGATGTACCAAGAGACCCAGTACTTC. Its translation is CASSSWGGGMYQETQYF.

With regard to this clone: This same CDR3 is encoded by further DNA sequences in the sample. CDR3 sequence: CASSDQQGNTIYF. The CDR3 DNA reads TGCGCCAGCAGCGACCAACAGGGAAACACCATATATTTT. The V call is TRBV5-1, the J call TRBJ1-3; D is unresolved. Germline CDR1 reads SGHRS; CDR2 reads YFSETQ. This CDR3 spans 13 amino acids. Trimming took 4 bases from V and 4 from J, leaving 9 bases between them.

This clone appeared a single time. The chain uses TRBV10-3 and TRBJ1-5; 7 bases are shared with TRBD1. The CDR3 extends over 14 amino acids. After removal of 4 bases from V and 6 bases from J, the junction contained 6 bases not matched to a gene. Germline loops: CDR1 ENHRY, CDR2 SYGVKD. The CDR3 DNA sequence: TGTGCCATCAGTGGACAGGGAGAAGGTCAGCCCCAGCATTTT. As protein: CAISGQGEGQPQHF.

V is TRBV7-2 and J is TRBJ2-2, with 7 bases that match TRBD1. Unmatched junction bases numbered 14, after V lost 4 bases and J lost 6 bases. This CDR3 contains 17 residues. The germline gives CDR1 SGHTA, CDR2 FQGNSA. Here the CDR3 DNA reads TGTGCCAGCAGCTCCCGGGACAGTTTCCTGGAGGCCGGGGAGCTGTTTTTT. Translated, it gives CASSSRDSFLEAGELFF.

V usage is TRBV13 and J usage is TRBJ2-1, with 8 bases aligning to TRBD2. The V gene's germline CDR1 is PRHDT and CDR2 FYEKMQ (reference sequence). This CDR3 is 15 amino acids long. V lost 4 bases to trimming and J lost 7 bases; unmatched junction nucleotides: 9. The CDR3 spells CASSSGLASPNEQFF. The CDR3 DNA reads TGTGCCAGCAGCTCCGGACTAGCATCGCCGAATGAGCAGTTCTTC.

V is TRBV11-2 and J is TRBJ2-7; 9 nucleotides line up with TRBD1. The V gene's germline CDR1 is SGHAT and CDR2 FQNNGV. The CDR3 extends over 15 amino acids. Unmatched junction bases numbered 9, after V lost 5 bases and J lost 4 bases. The CDR3 spells CASSLLSGQGYEQYF. The CDR3, as DNA: TGTGCCAGCAGCCTACTATCGGGACAGGGTTACGAGCAGTACTTC.

This sequence joins TRBV6-5 and TRBJ1-5; 7 bases are shared with TRBD1. Germline CDR1 MNHEY, CDR2 SVGAGI. Trimming removed 7 bases from V and 1 base from J; junction bases left unmatched: 4. CDR3 length: 14 amino acids. The CDR3 region is CASTPGQSNQPQHF. As DNA, the CDR3 is TGTGCCAGCACCCCGGGACAGAGCAATCAGCCCCAGCATTTT.

Only one count was recorded for this clone. The rearrangement links TRBV5-1 to TRBJ2-7, with 7 nucleotides matching TRBD1. Losses at the gene ends were 5 bases for V and 2 bases for J; bases not matched to a gene: 10. CDR1 SGHRS and CDR2 YFSETQ come from the germline V gene. This CDR3 is 15 amino acids long. CDR3 DNA sequence: TGCGCCAGCAGTTGGGACAGTAGGGCGGCCTACGAGCAGTACTTC. Its translation is CASSWDSRAAYEQYF.

In nucleotides, the CDR3 is TGTGCCAGCAGCCGGGTAGGGGTGGAATATGGCTACACCTTC. It is translated as CASSRVGVEYGYTF. The chain recombines TRBV7-9 with TRBJ1-2; tentative D call: TRBD1 (5 bases). This CDR3 spans 14 amino acids. Germline V gene sequence: CDR1 SEHNR, CDR2 FQNEAQ (reference sequence). Deletions cut 5 bases from V and 5 bases from J, with 15 bases between.

V and J are TRBV19 and TRBJ1-1; 7 nucleotides match TRBD1. This CDR3 spans 14 amino acids. The junction had 14 bases not matched to a gene; V was cut back by 9 bases and J by 7 bases. Looked up from germline, CDR1 is LNHDA and CDR2 is SQIVND (reference sequence). CDR3 bases: TGTGCCAGGACCAGGGGGACAGCTTTATGTGAAGCTTTCTTT. Its translation is CARTRGTALCEAFF.

DNA for the CDR3: TGTGCCAGCAGCGGGGTGGCCGGAAACACCATATATTTT. Translated, it gives CASSGVAGNTIYF. The chain joins TRBV12-3 or TRBV12-4 to TRBJ1-3; D uncertain. V lost 6 bases and J 4 bases, leaving 10 bases between the germline ends. CDR3 length: 13 amino acids.

The chain carries TRBV5-1 and TRBJ1-2; D ambiguous. V lost 0 bases to trimming and J lost 2 bases, with 11 bases between them. CDR3 size: 15 residues. Germline assignment: CDR1 SGHRS and CDR2 YFSETQ. CDR3 sequence: CASSLGGVLNYGYTF. In DNA, the CDR3 is TGCGCCAGCAGCTTGGGGGGAGTACTAAACTATGGCTACACCTTC.

The J gene is TRBJ1-6, the V gene TRBV7-8; 7 nucleotides align to TRBD1. There are 15 residues in the CDR3. V gave up 4 bases and J gave up 7 bases; unmatched junction bases: 7. CDR1 and CDR2 from the germline V gene are SGHVS and FQNEAQ. CDR3 coding DNA: TGTGCCAGCAGCTCCTCGGGACAGCCCAATTCACCCCTCCACTTT. Its translation is CASSSSGQPNSPLHF. The full variable domain, in which reference TRBV7-8 and TRBJ1-6 provide the parts outside the CDR3, is GAGVSQSPRYKVAKRGQDVALRCDPISGHVSLFWYQQALGQGPEFLTYFQNEAQLDKSGLPSDRFFAERPEGSVSTLKIQRTQQEDSAVYLCASSSSGQPNSPLHFGNGTRLTVT.

This chain joins TRBV29-1 and TRBJ1-1; D unresolved. Germline CDR1 reads SQVTM; CDR2 reads ANQGSEA. V shed 2 bases and J shed 1 base, with 11 bases lying between them. This CDR3 contains 14 residues. This CDR3 is CSVELRGGNTEAFF. In DNA form, the CDR3 reads TGCAGCGTTGAACTCCGGGGTGGGAACACTGAAGCTTTCTTT.

The genes are TRBV11-2 and TRBJ2-7; 9 bases map to TRBD2. The CDR3 has 12 amino acids. Germline V CDR1 and CDR2: SGHAT, FQNNGV. J lost 4 bases, V lost 8 bases, and 3 bases had no gene match. The CDR3 loop is CASEGLAYEQYF. CDR3 DNA sequence: TGTGCCAGCGAGGGACTAGCTTACGAGCAGTACTTC.

This chain connects TRBV4-3 to TRBJ1-3; no firm D call. Trimming removed 0 bases at V and 2 bases at J, with 5 bases between. Germline V gene sequence: CDR1 LGHNA, CDR2 YSLEER. CDR3 length: 14 residues. CDR3 coding DNA: TGCGCCAGCAGCCAAGATGGGCCTGGAAACACCATATATTTT. Translation gives CASSQDGPGNTIYF.